This is a list of T cell receptor beta chains from one sample in a study of CD8+ T cells in alopecia areata. Clones were sequenced by immunoSEQ multiplex PCR, and TCRdb holds only the in-frame ones, with some missing. In the table there are 95,000 to 150,000 clones, more than 40% of which are singletons. The sample consisted of CD4+ T cells sorted from blood, taken at week 4, from a patient treated with tofacitinib. These receptors originate from a human donor with alopecia areata. CDR3s include the opening cysteine and the closing phenylalanine or tryptophan. The D gene is left open where the match is weak. Expanded clones are given a class, and other clones once, few, many or no size at all.

size	V	D	J	DNA	CDR3
few	TRBV5-1	-	TRBJ2-2	TGCGCCAGCAGCTTAGCGTCTCCCTACACCGGGGAGCTGTTTTTT	CASSLASPYTGELFF
-	TRBV5-1	-	TRBJ2-4	TGCGCCAGCAGCTTGGTTTCAGGCCAAGGCATTCAGTACTTC	CASSLVSGQGIQYF
few	TRBV4-1	-	TRBJ2-4	TGCGCCAGCAGCCAAGGCGGGACAGCGGAAAACATTCAGTACTTC	CASSQGGTAENIQYF
-	TRBV4-1	-	TRBJ1-5	TGCGCCAGCAGCCAAGATGGTCATCTCAATCAGCCCCAGCATTTT	CASSQDGHLNQPQHF
-	TRBV30	-	TRBJ2-2	TGTGCCTGGCGCCCGAACACCGGGGAGCTGTTTTTT	CAWRPNTGELFF
-	TRBV7-8	-	TRBJ2-5	TGTGCCAGCAGCGCATACAGGGTCCAAGAGACCCAGTACTTC	CASSAYRVQETQYF
few	TRBV4-1	TRBD1	TRBJ1-6	TGCGCCAGCAGCCAGGTCAGGGGGAATAATTCACCCCTCCACTTT	CASSQVRGNNSPLHF
-	TRBV6-5	-	TRBJ1-5	TGTGCCAGCAGTTACGATCATTCCAATCAGCCCCAGCATTTT	CASSYDHSNQPQHF
-	TRBV2	-	TRBJ2-2	TGTGCCAGCAGTGCCCGAGAGACCTTCTCTGTAGAGCTGTTTTTT	CASSARETFSVELFF
-	TRBV25-1	-	TRBJ2-7	TGTGCCAGCAGTGAATACCTCGAGCAGTACTTC	CASSEYLEQYF
many	TRBV7-6	-	TRBJ2-6	TGTGCCAGCAGCCCCATGACTGGGGCCAACGTCCTGACTTTC	CASSPMTGANVLTF
-	TRBV29-1	-	TRBJ1-2	TGCAGCGTTGCCGGGCCATCGGGCTACACCTTC	CSVAGPSGYTF
-	TRBV29-1	-	TRBJ2-7	TGCAGCGTTGGTAGTGGGGGTGAGCAGTACTTC	CSVGSGGEQYF
-	TRBV27	-	TRBJ1-1	TGTGCCAGCAGTTTCAGGCGGCAGAACACTGAAGCTTTCTTT	CASSFRRQNTEAFF
-	TRBV19	TRBD1	TRBJ1-2	TGTGCCATCTCGACAGGGGGAAACTATGGCTACACCTTC	CAISTGGNYGYTF
-	TRBV4-2	-	TRBJ2-2	TGTGCCAGCACCGAATATAACACCGGGGAGCTGTTTTTT	CASTEYNTGELFF
-	TRBV30	-	TRBJ1-2	TGTGCCTGGACCAGGGATGGTGACTATGGCTACACCTTC	CAWTRDGDYGYTF
many	TRBV7-2	-	TRBJ2-7	TGTGCCAGCAGCTTTGGCTCACAACGCGAGCAGTACTTC	CASSFGSQREQYF
-	TRBV5-4	TRBD1	TRBJ2-7	TGTGCCAGCAGCTTACAGGGGATGAGCTCCTACGAGCAGTACTTC	CASSLQGMSSYEQYF
-	TRBV7-2	-	TRBJ1-2	TGTGCCAGCAGCTTAGGAAGGCAACGGGAAGGCTACACCTTC	CASSLGRQREGYTF
-	TRBV29-1	TRBD2	TRBJ2-5	TGCAGCGGTGGGGGGGGTGCCCAAGAGACCCAGTACTTC	CSGGGGAQETQYF